A single sample is the source of the 2 T cell receptor beta chains below, sequenced in a study of PD-1 blockade in classical Hodgkin lymphoma. Each of the patients experienced relapse following autologous stem cell transplantation, and their brentuximab vedotin exposure differed. The assay was immunoSEQ multiplex PCR, and TCRdb's table has in-frame clones only and misses some. The sample records 75,000 to 100,000 clones, 80% to 90% being singletons. Specimen: peripheral blood mononuclear cells (PBMCs), collected before the second cycle of nivolumab. The receptors originated from a human donor with classical Hodgkin lymphoma.

Notes on this clone: Germline is not matched at one junction end, which may reflect a read error. The chain joins TRBV6-5 to TRBJ2-7; 7 bases are shared with TRBD2. Looked up from germline, CDR1 is MNHEY and CDR2 is SVGAGI. The CDR3 length is 13 residues. CDR3 coding DNA: TGTGCCAGCAGTTTAAAAAAGGGACTAACCTCTGACTTC. It yields the protein CASSLKKGLTSDF.

The chain has TRBV5-1 and TRBJ2-2; 9 bases are a match to TRBD1. The V and J ends lost 4 bases and 5 bases, in that order; junction bases with no gene match: 6. CDR1 and CDR2 (germline): SGHRS, YFSETQ. CDR3 length equals 15 residues. CDR3: CASSLQGARTGELFF. The CDR3 nucleotides read TGCGCCAGCAGCCTACAGGGGGCTAGGACCGGGGAGCTGTTTTTT.